A single sample is the source of the 16 T cell receptor beta chains below, sequenced in a study of CD8 T cells in ankylosing spondylitis. Study-level points and caveats: Seemingly distinctive of ankylosing spondylitis blood was a TCR beta motif formed by eight highly homologous variants.

Using its own MiXCR run on the 5' RACE reads, TCRdb lists one record per CDR3 protein. Counted here are approximately 550,000 distinct CDR3 sequences, roughly 13% occurring once; the ten biggest clones make up approximately 6.3%. Which antigens these TCRs recognize remains unknown. The sequencing input was blood, either unsorted or a sorted T cell fraction (not recorded which). The receptor set was obtained from a male donor with ankylosing spondylitis.

The table lists this clonotype with a few counts. The chain joins TRBV15 to TRBJ2-5; a possible D gene is TRBD2 (7 bases). The germline V gene has CDR1 LNHNV and CDR2 YYDKDF (reference sequence). Deletions cut 0 bases from V and 5 bases from J, with 13 bases between. This CDR3 is 15 amino acids long. The CDR3 region is CATSRDSGGLETQYF. In DNA, the CDR3 is TGTGCCACCAGCAGAGATTCCGGGGGGCTTGAGACCCAGTACTTC.

A few counts support this clonotype. The V and J genes are TRBV20-1 and TRBJ1-4; D uncertain. The CDR3 runs 13 residues. Germline-derived CDR1 and CDR2 are DFQATT and SNEGSKA (reference sequence). V was shortened by 1 base and J by 5 bases, with 8 bases between the two germline ends. CDR3 nucleotide sequence: TGCAGTGCTAGAGTTCCGGAGAATGAAAAACTGTTTTTT. Protein product: CSARVPENEKLFF.

At least ten counts were recorded for this clonotype. V and J are TRBV19 and TRBJ1-1; 8 nucleotides align to TRBD1. This CDR3 is 13 amino acids long. Looked up from germline, CDR1 is LNHDA and CDR2 is SQIVND (reference sequence). Germline trimming cut 3 bases from V and 3 bases from J; bases unmatched to any gene: 0. The CDR3 loop is CASSMDRDTEAFF. The CDR3 DNA reads TGTGCCAGTAGTATGGACAGGGACACTGAAGCTTTCTTT.

J is TRBJ2-3 and V is TRBV4-1; 13 bases map to TRBD2. Germline CDR1 and CDR2: MGHRA and YSYEKL. The V segment lost 1 base and the J segment 4 bases; nucleotides outside the gene matches: 2. The CDR3 is 16 residues long. The CDR3, as DNA: TGCGCCAGCAGCCAAGTCGGACTAGCGGGAGCAGATACGCAGTATTTT. Translation gives CASSQVGLAGADTQYF.

Concerning this clonotype itself: Mismatch with germline at one junction end may stem from a read error. The chain combines TRBV6-2 or TRBV6-3 with TRBJ2-5; D ambiguous. Per germline, CDR1 MNHEY and CDR2 SVGEGT. The CDR3 extends over 16 amino acids. CDR3 region: CASSYPKGHGPETQYF. The CDR3 region has the DNA TGTGCCAGTAGTTACCCGAAAGGCCACGGTCCGGAGACCCAGTACTTC.

The table lists this clonotype with a few counts. V gene TRBV29-1 combines with J gene TRBJ2-7; 10 positions agree with TRBD2. Germline V CDR1 and CDR2: SQVTM, ANQGSEA. This CDR3 region has 13 residues. Trimming at V came to 6 bases and at J to 2 bases, leaving 4 bases not matched to a gene. CDR3 nucleotide sequence: TGCAGCGTACCTAGCGGGAGCGCCTACGAGCAGTACTTC. Encoded protein: CSVPSGSAYEQYF.

The chain combines TRBV14 with TRBJ2-6, with D perhaps given as TRBD1 or TRBD2 (6 bases each). Germline CDR1 is SGHDN and CDR2 is FVKESK. Trimming took off 6 bases at V and 0 bases at J, with 12 bases between the two ends. This CDR3 region has 16 residues. CDR3 residues: CASRLSGASGANVLTF. In DNA, the CDR3 is TGTGCCAGCAGACTCTCGGGGGCCTCTGGGGCCAACGTCCTGACTTTC.

At least ten counts were recorded for this clonotype. The rearrangement links TRBV6-5 to TRBJ2-3; D remains ambiguous. This CDR3 has 15 amino acids. CDR1 and CDR2 from the germline V gene are MNHEY and SVGAGI. V lost 3 bases and J 6 bases, leaving 16 bases between the germline ends. The chain's CDR3 is CASSYAVASYDTQYF. The CDR3 DNA is TGTGCCAGCAGTTATGCAGTAGCATCATACGATACGCAGTATTTT.

This clonotype was observed a few times. This chain connects TRBV24-1 to TRBJ1-2; D is unclear. The CDR3 has 13 residues. Germline V gene data show CDR1 as KGHDR and CDR2 as SFDVKD. V was clipped by 10 bases and J by 7 bases, with 18 bases between them. The CDR3 nucleotides are TGTGCCACTAGTTCGTTAATGGAGAGTGGCTACACCTTC. Translating it yields CATSSLMESGYTF.

The rearrangement joins TRBV7-8 to TRBJ2-7, with a weak D call TRBD2 (5 bases). CDR1 is SGHVS, CDR2 FQNEAQ, per germline. The CDR3 spans 15 residues. V dropped 5 bases and J dropped 7 bases, with 21 bases sitting between them. The CDR3 DNA is TGTGCCAGCAGCCCCGTCGTGGGAGATTCTGGGGAGCAGTACGTC. Encoded protein: CASSPVVGDSGEQYV.

The rearrangement links TRBV18 to TRBJ2-1, with D uncertain. CDR3 length: 14 residues. Trimming took off 6 bases at V and 6 bases at J, with 15 bases between the two ends. Germline CDR1 and CDR2: KGHSH and LQKENI. CDR3 region: CASSTSARSNEQFF. In DNA form, the CDR3 reads TGTGCCAGCTCGACCTCGGCCCGTTCCAATGAGCAGTTCTTC. Using reference TRBV18 and TRBJ2-1 for the parts outside the CDR3, the full variable domain is NAGVMQNPRHLVRRRGQEARLRCSPMKGHSHVYWYRQLPEEGLKFMVYLQKENIIDESGMPKERFSAEFPKEGPSILRIQQVVRGDSAAYFCASSTSARSNEQFFGPGTRLTVL.

This clonotype was picked up many times. The rearrangement uses TRBV10-3 and TRBJ1-4; D is perhaps TRBD1 (5 bases). Germline V gene sequence: CDR1 ENHRY, CDR2 SYGVKD. Trimming removed 6 bases from V and 0 bases from J, with 8 bases in between. This CDR3 contains 14 residues. CDR3 in amino acids: CAIRPGATNEKLFF. The CDR3, as DNA: TGTGCCATCAGGCCGGGGGCAACTAATGAAAAACTGTTTTTT.

This clonotype was counted a few times. The chain carries TRBV5-1 and TRBJ2-1, with 13 bases that match TRBD2. The CDR3 runs 15 residues. CDR1 is SGHRS and CDR2 is YFSETQ in the germline V gene. V shed 7 bases, J shed 8 bases, and the junction held 9 bases outside the gene matches. The CDR3 nucleotides are TGCGCCAGCTTTTCCGGGACTAGCGGGAAGTATGAGCAGTTCTTC. It yields the protein CASFSGTSGKYEQFF.

The V gene is TRBV12-3 or TRBV12-4, the J gene TRBJ2-3; D might be TRBD2 (5 bases). This CDR3 has 16 residues. V was pared by 4 bases and J by 2 bases, with 16 bases between. The CDR3 sequence is CASSSSSWPDTDTQYF. The CDR3 region has the DNA TGTGCCAGCAGTTCCTCTAGCTGGCCTGACACAGATACGCAGTATTTT.

Ten or more counts support this clonotype. J is TRBJ2-1 and V is TRBV24-1; TRBD1 is a possible D gene (6 bases). Germline V lookup: CDR1 KGHDR, CDR2 SFDVKD. The CDR3 runs to 17 residues. V was shortened by 3 bases and J by 0 bases, with 14 bases between the two germline ends. The CDR3 sequence: CATSDPDRSSSYNEQFF. The CDR3 region has the DNA TGTGCCACCAGTGATCCCGACAGGTCAAGCTCCTACAATGAGCAGTTCTTC.

This clonotype was observed a handful of times. The V call is TRBV24-1, the J call TRBJ2-1; either TRBD1 or TRBD2 may fit D (6 bases each). The CDR3 runs to 14 residues. Trimming pared 7 bases from V and 6 bases from J, leaving 15 bases between. From germline, CDR1 is KGHDR and CDR2 SFDVKD. The CDR3 DNA sequence: TGTGCCACCAGGCCGACAGGAGGGAGCAATGAGCAGTTCTTC. Amino acids: CATRPTGGSNEQFF.